The 31 T cell receptor beta chains below come from one sample, sequenced in a study of blood T cell repertoires in COVID-19. This table comes from immunoSEQ multiplex PCR, and its TCRdb copy is limited to in-frame clones, with some not included. The sample yields approximately 210,000 clones, roughly 87% seen once. Input material: peripheral blood. The source of these receptors is a man in his forties or fifties with active or convalescent COVID-19.

Points on this clone: An end of the junction does not agree with germline; a read error may underlie this. The chain combines TRBV30 with TRBJ2-1; 9 nucleotides agree with TRBD2. Germline assignment: CDR1 GTSNPN and CDR2 SVGIG (reference sequence). The CDR3 runs 13 residues. As DNA, the CDR3 is TGTGCCTGGACTGCTCTGACTAGCGGCCCCCCTCTCTTC. Protein product: CAWTALTSGPPLF.

This sequence joins TRBV19 and TRBJ1-1; D is unclear. Germline V gene lookup returns CDR1 LNHDA and CDR2 SQIVND (reference sequence). Trimming shortened V by 5 bases and J by 1 base, and 14 bases separated the two germline ends. The CDR3 is 15 amino acids. The DNA for the CDR3 is TGTGCCAGTAGTCCTGCTATTGGGCAGAACACTGAAGCTTTCTTT. Its translation is CASSPAIGQNTEAFF.

The V and J genes are TRBV28 and TRBJ2-1; D is possibly TRBD2 (5 bases). The CDR3 is made up of 14 amino acids. CDR1 and CDR2 from the germline V gene are MDHEN and SYDVKM. Trimming stripped 3 bases from V and 7 bases from J, with 13 bases between. CDR3 coding DNA: TGTGCCAGCAGTTTTCGTGGAAGGAGGAATGAGCAGTTCTTC. As protein: CASSFRGRRNEQFF.

The genes are TRBV7-2 and TRBJ1-3, with TRBD1 identical over 8 bases. V lost 0 bases and J lost 3; bases outside the gene matches: 10. Germline lookup yields CDR1 SGHTA and CDR2 FQGNSA. The CDR3 length is 18 residues. This CDR3 reads CASSLALRGGTGGNTIYF. CDR3 coding DNA: TGTGCCAGCAGCTTAGCGCTAAGGGGGGGGACAGGTGGAAACACCATATATTTT.

The rearrangement links TRBV27 to TRBJ1-2, with TRBD1 identical over 9 bases. V dropped 6 bases and J dropped 3; count of bases not matched to a gene: 2. The germline gives CDR1 MNHEY, CDR2 SMNVEV (reference sequence). CDR3 length: 13 amino acids. CDR3 amino acids: CASSWTGDYGYTF. Written as DNA, the CDR3 is TGTGCCAGCAGCTGGACAGGGGACTATGGCTACACCTTC.

The DNA for the CDR3 is TGTGCCTGGAGTTCCCCCGCAGATACGCAGTATTTT. It yields the protein CAWSSPADTQYF. The chain couples TRBV30 to TRBJ2-3; D is unclear. This CDR3 region has 12 residues. Trimming pared 2 bases from V and 4 bases from J, leaving 7 bases between. Germline loops: CDR1 GTSNPN, CDR2 SVGIG (reference sequence).

The CDR3: CASSQPQGEQFF. Written as DNA, the CDR3 is TGTGCCAGCAGCCAGCCACAGGGTGAGCAGTTCTTC. This chain uses TRBV7-9 with TRBJ2-1; possibly TRBD1 for D (6 bases). CDR3 size: 12 residues. V dropped 5 bases and J dropped 9 bases, with 11 bases sitting between them. Germline values: CDR1 SEHNR, CDR2 FQNEAQ (reference sequence). Complete variable domain (other parts from reference TRBV7-9 and TRBJ2-1): DTGVSQNPRHKITKRGQNVTFRCDPISEHNRLYWYRQTLGQGPEFLTYFQNEAQLEKSRLLSDRFSAERPKGSFSTLEIQRTEQGDSAMYLCASSQPQGEQFFGPGTRLTVL.

The chain joins TRBV18 to TRBJ2-2, with D unresolved. Per the germline V gene, CDR1 is KGHSH and CDR2 is LQKENI. This CDR3 has 15 amino acids. Trimming took off 6 bases at V and 0 bases at J, with 11 bases between the two ends. DNA of the CDR3: TGTGCCAGCTCGATGAGTTCCGCGAACACCGGGGAGCTGTTTTTT. This encodes CASSMSSANTGELFF. The full variable domain, in which reference TRBV18 and TRBJ2-2 provide the parts outside the CDR3, is NAGVMQNPRHLVRRRGQEARLRCSPMKGHSHVYWYRQLPEEGLKFMVYLQKENIIDESGMPKERFSAEFPKEGPSILRIQQVVRGDSAAYFCASSMSSANTGELFFGEGSRLTVL.

This chain uses TRBV5-1 with TRBJ1-2; D remains ambiguous. CDR3 length: 13 amino acids. Germline CDR1 is SGHRS and CDR2 is YFSETQ. The V and J ends lost 2 bases and 2 bases respectively, with 7 bases between them. CDR3 DNA: TGCGCCAGCAGCTTAGCGGGGAACTATGGCTACACCTTC. Encoded protein: CASSLAGNYGYTF.

The chain is built from TRBV2 and TRBJ2-5; D might be TRBD1 (5 bases). V was clipped by 11 bases and J by 3 bases, with 19 bases between them. The CDR3 contains 14 residues. Germline V gene sequence: CDR1 SNHLY, CDR2 FYNNEI. DNA of the CDR3: TGTGCCGGGTCTGGGGCAGGTTCCGAAGAGACCCAGTACTTC. As protein: CAGSGAGSEETQYF.

The chain links TRBV15 to TRBJ1-4; 9 bases match TRBD1. Losses at the gene ends were 5 bases for V and 7 bases for J; bases not matched to a gene: 5. Germline-derived CDR1 and CDR2 are LNHNV and YYDKDF (reference sequence). The CDR3 runs 14 residues. In nucleotides, the CDR3 is TGTGCCACCAGCCGGGACAGGGTCGGTGAAAAACTGTTTTTT. It encodes CATSRDRVGEKLFF.

V gene TRBV5-1 combines with J gene TRBJ2-7, with D tentatively TRBD1 (6 bases). The CDR3 runs 17 residues. Between the trimmed V and J ends, which lost 0 bases and 2 bases, there was a span of 18 bases. CDR1 is SGHRS, CDR2 YFSETQ, per germline. The CDR3 protein is CASSLDRAALVPYEQYF. The CDR3 DNA follows: TGCGCCAGCAGCTTGGACAGGGCAGCCCTTGTTCCCTACGAGCAGTACTTC.

The chain recombines TRBV6-2 or TRBV6-3 with TRBJ1-5; D unresolved. Trimming shortened V by 2 bases and J by 4 bases, and 3 bases separated the two germline ends. Germline CDR1 reads MNHEY; CDR2 reads SVGEGT. There are 12 residues in the CDR3. The CDR3 DNA follows: TGTGCCAGCAGTTACCGTAATCAGCCCCAGCATTTT. Translation: CASSYRNQPQHF.

The chain uses TRBV19 and TRBJ2-7; 10 bases match TRBD2. Germline CDR1 LNHDA, CDR2 SQIVND (reference sequence). The CDR3 runs to 13 residues. The junction had 3 bases not matched to a gene; V was cut back by 10 bases and J by 0 bases. The CDR3 reads CATRLAGSYEQYF. DNA of the CDR3: TGTGCCACGCGACTAGCGGGCTCCTACGAGCAGTACTTC.

V is TRBV27 and J is TRBJ2-1, with D possibly being TRBD2 (5 bases). V lost 7 bases and J 7 bases, leaving 23 bases between the germline ends. Germline values: CDR1 MNHEY, CDR2 SMNVEV (reference sequence). The CDR3 has 16 residues. The CDR3 region has the DNA TGTGCCAGCACCCCGTGGTCGGACCCGCGAGGGAATGAGCAGTTCTTC. Translating gives CASTPWSDPRGNEQFF.

This clone was found a few times. This chain links TRBV27 with TRBJ1-1, with D unresolved. From germline, CDR1 is MNHEY and CDR2 SMNVEV (reference sequence). The V gene lost 0 bases and the J gene lost 1 base, with 15 bases spanning the gap. CDR3 length: 17 amino acids. CDR3 sequence: CASSLSGGNFQNTEAFF. In nucleotides, the CDR3 is TGTGCCAGCAGTTTATCCGGCGGGAATTTTCAGAACACTGAAGCTTTCTTT.

The chain employs TRBV19 and TRBJ1-1; TRBD1 matches at 9 bases. The CDR3 is 14 amino acids. The trim removed 5 bases at V and 2 bases at J, leaving 3 bases unmatched. Germline lookup yields CDR1 LNHDA and CDR2 SQIVND (reference sequence). CDR3 bases: TGTGCCAGTAGTCCACAGGGGGCCAACACTGAAGCTTTCTTT. This translates into CASSPQGANTEAFF.

The V gene is TRBV7-6, the J gene TRBJ2-1; 14 bases agree with TRBD2. The trim removed 6 bases at V and 3 bases at J, leaving 7 bases unmatched. Per the germline V gene, CDR1 is SGHVS and CDR2 is FNYEAQ. CDR3 length equals 17 residues. The CDR3 loop is CASSPRLAGGLYNEQFF. CDR3 sequence (DNA): TGTGCCAGCAGTCCTCGACTAGCGGGGGGGCTCTACAATGAGCAGTTCTTC.

This clone was seen only once. The CDR3 coding sequence is TGTGCCAGCAGCTTAGGGTCAGGGGGGCCGACAGATACGCAGTATTTT. Amino acid sequence: CASSLGSGGPTDTQYF. This rearrangement joins TRBV7-6 to TRBJ2-3, with D perhaps matching TRBD1 (7 bases). V gave up 1 base and J gave up 3 bases, with 14 bases separating them. The CDR3 spans 16 residues. CDR1 and CDR2 from the germline V gene are SGHVS and FNYEAQ.

This CDR3 is CASSLAPTPTYGYTF. DNA of the CDR3: TGCGCCAGCAGCTTGGCCCCGACTCCTACGTATGGCTACACCTTC. The chain is built from TRBV5-1 and TRBJ1-2; no definite D call. V shed 0 bases and J shed 5 bases, with 14 bases lying between them. The CDR3 is 15 amino acids. From germline, CDR1 is SGHRS and CDR2 YFSETQ.

The rearrangement uses TRBV25-1 and TRBJ1-4; TRBD1 aligns across 8 bases. Per germline, CDR1 MGHDK and CDR2 SYGVNS. V lost 4 bases and J lost 2; bases outside the gene matches: 9. The CDR3 covers 17 residues. The CDR3 protein is CASSVSGGAWTNEKLFF. As DNA, the CDR3 is TGTGCCAGCAGTGTGTCAGGGGGCGCCTGGACTAATGAAAAACTGTTTTTT.

The sample holds a few counts of this clone. The junction does not match germline at one end; this may be a read error. V gene TRBV10-3 combines with J gene TRBJ2-7; 12 bases are shared with TRBD1. The CDR3 contains 16 residues. The germline V gene encodes CDR1 ENHRY and CDR2 SYGVKD. The CDR3 protein is CAIRAGQGATSNEQYF. DNA of the CDR3: TGTGCCATCAGGGCGGGACAGGGGGCCACCTCCAACGAGCAGTACTTC.

In this sample, this clone turned up a few times. The chain links TRBV28 to TRBJ1-5, with D possibly TRBD1 on 5 matching bases. V was pared by 4 bases and J by 2 bases, with 6 bases between. Germline assignment: CDR1 MDHEN and CDR2 SYDVKM. The CDR3 has 13 amino acids. CDR3 sequence: CASSWGGNQPQHF. The CDR3 bases are TGTGCCAGCAGTTGGGGGGGCAATCAGCCCCAGCATTTT.

This clone was observed a few times. This rearrangement joins TRBV5-8 to TRBJ2-1; 7 positions match TRBD1. CDR1 and CDR2 (germline): SGHTS, YDEGEE. V was pared by 3 bases and J by 4 bases, with 7 bases of the junction left unmatched. The CDR3 is 15 residues long. The CDR3 region has the DNA TGTGCCAGCAGCTCACGGACAGGCTTGTACAATGAGCAGTTCTTC. Protein sequence: CASSSRTGLYNEQFF.

The V call is TRBV6-2 or TRBV6-3, the J call TRBJ2-1; 11 bases are a match to TRBD2. With V trimmed by 5 bases and J by 8 bases, 11 bases remained unmatched. The CDR3 totals 16 residues. Germline CDR1 MNHEY, CDR2 SVGEGT. The CDR3 sequence is CASSPLVLAGGYEQFF. The DNA for the CDR3 is TGTGCCAGCAGTCCGTTAGTGCTAGCGGGAGGCTATGAGCAGTTCTTC.

The chain carries TRBV28 and TRBJ2-1; D unresolved. Trimming cost V 4 bases and J 3 bases, with 4 bases left between them. The CDR3 runs to 12 residues. The germline CDR1 and CDR2 sequences are MDHEN and SYDVKM. As DNA, the CDR3 is TGTGCCAGCAGTTCCCACTACAATGAGCAGTTCTTC. It encodes CASSSHYNEQFF.

The V call is TRBV27, the J call TRBJ2-7, with 9 bases fitting TRBD1. Trimming took 4 bases from V and 2 from J; bases not matched to a gene: 3. Per the germline V gene, CDR1 is MNHEY and CDR2 is SMNVEV (reference sequence). The CDR3 runs to 14 residues. CDR3 loop: CASSYGTGTYEQYF. The CDR3, as DNA: TGTGCCAGCAGTTACGGGACAGGGACCTACGAGCAGTACTTC.

The V gene is TRBV28, the J gene TRBJ1-2; D gene unclear. The CDR3 consists of 13 residues. The germline V and J ends were trimmed by 1 base and 8 bases, with 11 bases remaining between them. The V gene's germline CDR1 is MDHEN and CDR2 SYDVKM. DNA for the CDR3: TGTGCCAGCAGTTTATTAGGAGGGTACGGCTACACCTTC. Translating it yields CASSLLGGYGYTF.

CDR3 nucleotide sequence: TGCGCCAGCAGCAGTGGGAGCGCAACTAATGAAAAACTGTTTTTT. It specifies CASSSGSATNEKLFF. The chain combines TRBV5-1 with TRBJ1-4; no firm D call. This CDR3 spans 15 amino acids. CDR1 SGHRS and CDR2 YFSETQ come from the germline V gene. Between the trimmed V and J ends, which lost 4 bases and 0 bases, there was a span of 10 bases.

The chain recombines TRBV27 with TRBJ2-2, with a possible D match to TRBD1 (6 bases). The CDR3 has 12 amino acids. Trimming removed 3 bases from V and 7 bases from J, with 6 bases in between. Germline CDR1 reads MNHEY; CDR2 reads SMNVEV (reference sequence). The CDR3 sequence is CASSLTGGELFF. CDR3 coding DNA: TGTGCCAGCAGTTTGACAGGCGGGGAGCTGTTTTTT.

This clone turned up a few times. V and J are TRBV5-1 and TRBJ1-1; 9 bases align to TRBD1. CDR3 length: 15 residues. Germline loops: CDR1 SGHRS, CDR2 YFSETQ. Germline trimming cut 4 bases from V and 1 base from J; bases unmatched to any gene: 5. CDR3 residues: CASSRRQGGNTEAFF. CDR3 coding DNA: TGCGCCAGCAGCCGTCGACAGGGGGGGAACACTGAAGCTTTCTTT.